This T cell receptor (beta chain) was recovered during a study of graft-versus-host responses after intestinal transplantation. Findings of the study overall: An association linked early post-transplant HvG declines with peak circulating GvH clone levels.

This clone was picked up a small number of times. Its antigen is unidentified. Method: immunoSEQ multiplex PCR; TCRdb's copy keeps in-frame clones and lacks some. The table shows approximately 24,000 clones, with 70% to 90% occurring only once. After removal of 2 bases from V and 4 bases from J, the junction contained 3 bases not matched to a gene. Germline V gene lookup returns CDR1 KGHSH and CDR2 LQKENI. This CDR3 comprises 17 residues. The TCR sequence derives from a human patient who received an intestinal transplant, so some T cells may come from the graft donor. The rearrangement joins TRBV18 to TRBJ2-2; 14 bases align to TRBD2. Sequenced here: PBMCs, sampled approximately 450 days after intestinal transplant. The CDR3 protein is CASSPGLAGGSTGELFF. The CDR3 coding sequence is TGTGCCAGCTCACCAGGACTAGCGGGAGGTTCCACCGGGGAGCTGTTTTTT. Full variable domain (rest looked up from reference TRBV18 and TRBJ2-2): NAGVMQNPRHLVRRRGQEARLRCSPMKGHSHVYWYRQLPEEGLKFMVYLQKENIIDESGMPKERFSAEFPKEGPSILRIQQVVRGDSAAYFCASSPGLAGGSTGELFFGEGSRLTVL.